Listed here are 26 T cell receptor beta chains from one sample, sequenced in a study of identifying expanded T cells in peripheral blood. TCRdb keeps only in-frame clones here, not all; method: immunoSEQ multiplex PCR. The sample contains 95,000 or so clones, 75% to 90% of which appear only once. The sequencing input was blood. The receptor set was obtained from a person aged 18 to 70 in good health.

The chain joins TRBV6-5 to TRBJ1-5; D is unresolved. CDR3 length: 13 residues. Germline V gives CDR1 MNHEY, CDR2 SVGAGI. Trimming removed 11 bases at V and 3 bases at J, with 14 bases between. Written as DNA, the CDR3 is TGTGCCGGCGCGATGGGCGCCAATCAGCCCCAGCATTTT. Its translation is CAGAMGANQPQHF.

The chain couples TRBV5-4 to TRBJ1-4; no firm D call. The germline gives CDR1 SGHNT, CDR2 YYREEE (reference sequence). CDR3 size: 14 residues. V shed 4 bases and J shed 1 base, with 8 bases lying between them. The CDR3 nucleotides are TGTGCCAGCAGCCGACGCGGAACTAATGAAAAACTGTTTTTT. It is translated as CASSRRGTNEKLFF.

The genes are TRBV4-1 and TRBJ1-1; D call uncertain. The germline gives CDR1 MGHRA, CDR2 YSYEKL. V was shortened by 1 base and J by 3 bases, with 6 bases between the two germline ends. This CDR3 has 13 amino acids. CDR3 protein: CASSQGGYTEAFF. CDR3 nucleotides: TGCGCCAGCAGCCAAGGAGGGTACACTGAAGCTTTCTTT.

The chain combines TRBV7-8 with TRBJ2-2; 9 bases are shared with TRBD1. Germline V gene sequence: CDR1 SGHVS, CDR2 FQNEAQ. The J segment lost 7 bases and the V segment lost 5 bases, leaving 8 bases of the junction unmatched. This CDR3 has 15 residues. CDR3 nucleotide sequence: TGTGCCAGCAGCAAGACAGGGGGAGAGGGCGGGGAGCTGTTTTTT. Its protein is CASSKTGGEGGELFF. The whole variable domain, remainder taken from reference TRBV7-8 and TRBJ2-2, is GAGVSQSPRYKVAKRGQDVALRCDPISGHVSLFWYQQALGQGPEFLTYFQNEAQLDKSGLPSDRFFAERPEGSVSTLKIQRTQQEDSAVYLCASSKTGGEGGELFFGEGSRLTVL.

This chain joins TRBV2 and TRBJ1-6; D gene uncertain. The CDR3 extends over 16 amino acids. CDR1 is SNHLY, CDR2 FYNNEI, per germline. Trimming cost V 3 bases and J 3 bases, with 12 bases left between them. CDR3 region: CASSDLGAYYNSPLHF. The CDR3 region has the DNA TGTGCCAGCAGTGACCTGGGAGCCTACTATAATTCACCCCTCCACTTT. The whole variable domain, remainder taken from reference TRBV2 and TRBJ1-6, is EPEVTQTPSHQVTQMGQEVILRCVPISNHLYFYWYRQILGQKVEFLVSFYNNEISEKSEIFDDQFSVERPDGSNFTLKIRSTKLEDSAMYFCASSDLGAYYNSPLHFGNGTRLTVT.

This sequence joins TRBV7-9 and TRBJ2-7; D is undetermined. Trimming removed 4 bases at V and 2 bases at J, with 12 bases between. Germline CDR1 SEHNR, CDR2 FQNEAQ (reference sequence). The CDR3 is 14 amino acids. The CDR3 reads CASSYQYPAYEQYF. CDR3 nucleotide sequence: TGTGCCAGCAGCTACCAATACCCGGCCTACGAGCAGTACTTC.

This clone was detected only a few times. The rearrangement links TRBV5-1 to TRBJ2-2; D is ambiguous. The CDR3 has 12 amino acids. The V end was cut by 6 bases, the J end by 7 bases, with 10 bases between. Germline CDR1 SGHRS, CDR2 YFSETQ. CDR3 sequence (DNA): TGCGCCAGCAACGGCCTCAGCGGGGAGCTGTTTTTT. Its translation is CASNGLSGELFF.

This chain links TRBV6-1 with TRBJ2-7; D uncertain. The CDR3 totals 14 residues. The germline gives CDR1 MNHNS, CDR2 SASEGT. V lost 0 bases and J lost 6, with 12 bases in between. DNA for the CDR3: TGTGCCAGCAGTGAAGCGCTGAGGTTACGCGAGCAGTACTTC. This encodes CASSEALRLREQYF.

This clone was seen only once. The chain combines TRBV5-1 with TRBJ1-2; 11 bases line up with TRBD1. The CDR3 covers 15 residues. In germline, CDR1 is SGHRS, CDR2 YFSETQ. V trimming: 4 bases; J trimming: 7 bases; junction bases outside the gene matches: 9. The CDR3 DNA reads as TGCGCCAGCAGCCCGGGACAGGGGGTTGGTAGTGGCTACACCTTC. As protein: CASSPGQGVGSGYTF. Looking up the rest from reference TRBV5-1 and TRBJ1-2 gives the full variable domain: KAGVTQTPRYLIKTRGQQVTLSCSPISGHRSVSWYQQTPGQGLQFLFEYFSETQRNKGNFPGRFSGRQFSNSRSEMNVSTLELGDSALYLCASSPGQGVGSGYTFGSGTRLTVV.

This clone was seen only once. The chain uses TRBV7-2 and TRBJ2-3, with a tentative D call TRBD1 (5 bases). The CDR3 is 14 amino acids. V was cut by 8 bases and J by 4 bases, with 16 bases left in between. The germline V gene encodes CDR1 SGHTA and CDR2 FQGNSA. CDR3 in DNA: TGTGCCAGCTCTTGGGCCCCCAGGGCAGATACGCAGTATTTT. Translation: CASSWAPRADTQYF.

The chain has TRBV27 and TRBJ2-1, with D unresolved. V was pared by 0 bases and J by 10 bases, with 7 bases between. Germline V CDR1 and CDR2: MNHEY, SMNVEV (reference sequence). CDR3 length: 12 amino acids. CDR3 sequence reads: CASSLSIGEQFF. CDR3 coding DNA: TGTGCCAGCAGTTTATCGATCGGGGAGCAGTTCTTC.

The chain carries TRBV27 and TRBJ2-6, with D uncertain. Germline V gene data show CDR1 as MNHEY and CDR2 as SMNVEV (reference sequence). The CDR3 has 13 residues. V lost 5 bases to trimming and J lost 0 bases, with 2 bases between them. The CDR3 spells CASSPSGANVLTF. CDR3 sequence (DNA): TGTGCCAGCAGTCCCTCTGGGGCCAACGTCCTGACTTTC.

CDR3 residues: CASSYFGEGTEAFF. Written as DNA, the CDR3 is TGTGCCAGCAGTTATTTCGGGGAGGGCACTGAAGCTTTCTTT. The V gene is TRBV6-5, the J gene TRBJ1-1; D unresolved. The CDR3 extends over 14 amino acids. Germline V gene sequence: CDR1 MNHEY, CDR2 SVGAGI. V dropped 3 bases and J dropped 4 bases, with 12 bases sitting between them.

The chain has TRBV13 and TRBJ1-4, with D unresolved. Trimming pared 0 bases from V and 11 bases from J, leaving 7 bases between. CDR3 length equals 12 residues. Germline CDR1 and CDR2: PRHDT and FYEKMQ (reference sequence). This CDR3 is CASSLGLRKLFF. The CDR3 DNA sequence: TGTGCCAGCAGCTTAGGCCTAAGGAAACTGTTTTTT.

This chain uses TRBV5-1 with TRBJ1-1, with TRBD1 matching over 9 bases. The CDR3 is 13 amino acids. CDR1 and CDR2 from the germline V gene are SGHRS and YFSETQ. The ends lost 3 bases at V and 6 bases at J; junction bases unmatched: 3. The CDR3 loop is CASSSRQGAEAFF. The DNA for the CDR3 is TGCGCCAGCAGCTCCCGACAGGGGGCTGAAGCTTTCTTT.

The chain employs TRBV11-3 and TRBJ2-1; TRBD1 matches at 10 bases. The CDR3 loop spans 15 amino acids. V dropped 4 bases and J dropped 5; count of bases not matched to a gene: 5. Germline CDR1 reads SGHNT; CDR2 reads YENEEA. CDR3 sequence (DNA): TGTGCCAGCAGCTCTCCCGGGACAGGGGACAATGAGCAGTTCTTC. This sequence encodes CASSSPGTGDNEQFF.

The rearrangement joins TRBV14 to TRBJ2-5; no reliable D call. The CDR3 is made up of 15 amino acids. Germline V lookup: CDR1 SGHDN, CDR2 FVKESK. With 7 bases removed from V and 5 bases from J, the gap between germline ends came to 20 bases. The CDR3 loop is CASNVRAGGRETQYF. The CDR3 DNA reads as TGTGCCAGCAATGTCAGAGCAGGCGGCCGGGAGACCCAGTACTTC.

V gene TRBV16 combines with J gene TRBJ2-3; TRBD1 matches at 9 bases. Germline assignment: CDR1 KGHSY and CDR2 FQNENV. The J segment lost 1 base and the V segment lost 0 bases, leaving 5 bases of the junction unmatched. CDR3 length equals 17 residues. The CDR3 here is CASSQSTRTGGTDTQYF. In nucleotides, the CDR3 is TGTGCCAGCAGCCAATCGACGAGGACAGGGGGCACAGATACGCAGTATTTT.

A few counts support this clone. The chain couples TRBV6-6 to TRBJ1-4; D possibly corresponds to TRBD1 (6 bases). V gave up 5 bases and J gave up 7 bases, with 14 bases separating them. CDR1 is MNHNY, CDR2 SVGAGI, per germline (reference sequence). The CDR3 totals 14 residues. CDR3: CASSQRGAVEKLFF. The CDR3 DNA reads as TGTGCCAGCAGTCAAAGGGGGGCGGTTGAAAAACTGTTTTTT.

This sequence joins TRBV9 and TRBJ1-4; D unresolved. V dropped 4 bases and J dropped 7 bases, with 11 bases sitting between them. The germline V gene encodes CDR1 SGDLS and CDR2 YYNGEE. This CDR3 is built from 13 residues. DNA of the CDR3: TGTGCCAGCAGCCCTCGTTGGGGTGAAAAACTGTTTTTT. Protein sequence: CASSPRWGEKLFF.

The chain is built from TRBV7-6 and TRBJ1-1, with D possibly matching TRBD1 (6 bases). V gave up 5 bases and J gave up 0 bases, with 13 bases separating them. This CDR3 is built from 15 residues. Germline CDR1 and CDR2: SGHVS and FNYEAQ. Here the CDR3 reads CASSPNQGMNTEAFF. The DNA of the CDR3 is TGTGCCAGCAGCCCCAACCAGGGGATGAACACTGAAGCTTTCTTT.

The chain joins TRBV30 to TRBJ2-5; D call uncertain. The germline V gene has CDR1 GTSNPN and CDR2 SVGIG (reference sequence). The CDR3 runs to 12 residues. Deletions cut 0 bases from V and 2 bases from J, with 4 bases between. The CDR3 DNA reads as TGTGCCTGGAGTGTCCTGCAAGAGACCCAGTACTTC. Encoded protein: CAWSVLQETQYF.

This chain joins TRBV6-7 and TRBJ1-2; D may be TRBD1 (6 bases). TRBV6-7 is annotated as an ORF whose role is uncertain. The length of the CDR3 is 14 residues. Trimming took 7 bases from V and 6 from J, leaving 18 bases between them. The CDR3 region has the DNA TGTGCCAGCACCCTACTTTGGGACATCCATGGCTACACCTTC. Residues: CASTLLWDIHGYTF.

This chain uses TRBV2 with TRBJ2-5, with a possible D match to TRBD1 (5 bases). V was shortened by 4 bases and J by 4 bases, with 10 bases between the two germline ends. Germline CDR1 SNHLY, CDR2 FYNNEI. This CDR3 region has 13 residues. CDR3: CASSARGIETQYF. In DNA form, the CDR3 reads TGTGCCAGCAGTGCTAGGGGTATAGAGACCCAGTACTTC.

V gene TRBV7-9 combines with J gene TRBJ2-1; no clear D. V was trimmed by 4 bases and J by 1 base, leaving 11 bases between them. The CDR3 loop spans 15 amino acids. CDR1 and CDR2 (germline): SEHNR, FQNEAQ (reference sequence). CDR3 DNA: TGTGCCAGCAGCTCGCTTTGGCAGTCCTACAATGAGCAGTTCTTC. Its protein is CASSSLWQSYNEQFF. The full variable domain, rest sourced from reference TRBV7-9 and TRBJ2-1, is DTGVSQNPRHKITKRGQNVTFRCDPISEHNRLYWYRQTLGQGPEFLTYFQNEAQLEKSRLLSDRFSAERPKGSFSTLEIQRTEQGDSAMYLCASSSLWQSYNEQFFGPGTRLTVL.

The rearrangement links TRBV2 to TRBJ2-2; 7 nucleotides match TRBD1. CDR3 length equals 15 residues. In germline, CDR1 is SNHLY, CDR2 FYNNEI. The junction had 6 bases not matched to a gene; V was cut back by 5 bases and J by 3 bases. In DNA, the CDR3 is TGTGCCAGCAGTCCTGTTGGACAGGACACCGGGGAGCTGTTTTTT. Protein product: CASSPVGQDTGELFF.